This TCR beta chain derives from a study of blood T cells in healthy people across ages. The study's findings and limits: It was not possible, with unsorted PBMCs, to conclusively compare naive and antigen-experienced cells.

Ten or more counts support this clonotype. Its antigen is still unknown. The germline V gene has CDR1 KGHDR and CDR2 SFDVKD. There are 13 residues in the CDR3. V was trimmed by 5 bases and J by 10 bases, leaving 16 bases between them. It was with a sample-barcoded 5' primer and a J-beta primer mix that a second PCR of roughly 6 to 12 cycles was run. TCRdb ran MiXCR on the 5' RACE reads and lists one entry per CDR3 protein. The sample lists roughly 640,000 distinct CDR3 sequences; 25% to 35% were seen once. V and J are TRBV24-1 and TRBJ1-1, with D hard to call. The sequence was collected from a woman older than 75 in good health. The material sequenced was blood. CDR3 loop: CATSAPDPIAAFF. In DNA, the CDR3 is TGTGCCACCAGTGCCCCTGATCCCATAGCAGCTTTCTTT.